These T cell receptor delta chains were read from a single sample in a study of Vδ1+ human thymocytes. TCRdb reanalyzed the multiplex PCR reads using CATT. The data hold about 55,000 delta-chain clones, with approximately 15% observed a single time. The sequenced sample was Vdelta1+ gamma-delta thymocytes from the thymus. Receptors originate from a boy in the first two years of life who had congenital heart surgery. CDR3s include the opening cysteine and the closing phenylalanine or tryptophan. The D gene is left open where the match is weak. For some rows the clone size is stated as once, few or many, or as a class when expanded; others skip it.

D | J | V | size | CDR3 | DNA
TRDD3 | TRDJ1 | TRDV1 | . | CALGEPRVLLGDTSGLELIF | TGTGCTCTTGGGGAACCCCGGGTCCTACTGGGGGATACGTCTGGGCTAGAACTCATCTTT
TRDD3 | TRDJ1 | TRDV1 | . | CALGAPKVGGYTRPWGLIF | TGTGCTCTTGGGGCCCCGAAGGTTGGGGGATACACCCGTCCTTGGGGACTCATCTTT
TRDD3 | TRDJ1 | TRDV1 | few | CALSVNIWSSSTLGGPILYTDKLIF | TGTGCTCTTTCGGTTAATATCTGGTCTTCTTCCACTCTGGGGGGACCCATCCTGTACACCGATAAACTCATCTTT
. | TRDJ1 | TRDV1 | . | CALGESRFPGRYTDKLIF | TGTGCTCTTGGGGAATCAAGGTTTCCGGGGAGGTACACCGATAAACTCATCTTT
TRDD3 | TRDJ1 | TRDV1 | few | CALGVKLLGDNGELIF | TGTGCTCTTGGGGTGAAGTTACTGGGGGATAATGGGGAACTCATCTTT
TRDD3 | TRDJ1 | TRDV1 | . | CATLGGYPYTDKLIF | TGTGCTACGTTGGGGGGATACCCGTACACCGATAAACTCATCTTT
TRDD3 | TRDJ1 | TRDV1 | . | CALGELYLLRMGDSNTDKLIF | TGTGCTCTTGGGGAACTTTATCTCCTACGCATGGGGGATTCTAACACCGATAAACTCATCTTT
. | TRDJ1 | TRDV2 | . | CACDTAGPTDKLIF | TGTGCCTGTGACACCGCCGGACCTACCGATAAACTCATCTTT
TRDD3 | TRDJ1 | TRDV1 | . | CALGEVTSLGDTKADKLIF | TGTGCTCTTGGGGAAGTTACCTCGCTGGGGGATACGAAGGCCGATAAACTCATCTTT
. | TRDJ1 | TRDV1 | . | CALGEVSYPEVGVYTDKLIF | TGTGCTCTTGGGGAAGTCTCCTACCCGGAGGTGGGGGTTTACACCGATAAACTCATCTTT
TRDD3 | TRDJ1 | TRDV1 | . | CALGSRLGVSAYTDKLIF | TGTGCTCTTGGGAGCCGTCTGGGGGTCTCTGCGTACACCGATAAACTCATCTTT
. | TRDJ1 | TRDV1 | . | CALGMGFLPRRIYTDKLIF | TGTGCTCTTGGGATGGGGTTCCTCCCCCGACGGATATACACCGATAAACTCATCTTT
TRDD3 | TRDJ1 | TRDV1 | . | CALGGNPILGGYTDKLIF | TGTGCTCTTGGGGGAAACCCCATACTGGGGGGGTACACCGATAAACTCATCTTT
TRDD2 | TRDJ1 | TRDV1 | few | CALGEPVSYEGGQGTDKLIF | TGTGCTCTTGGGGAACCAGTTTCCTACGAGGGTGGGCAAGGCACCGATAAACTCATCTTT
. | TRDJ1 | TRDV1 | . | CALGELGPTLGVGIGGLIF | TGTGCTCTTGGGGAACTAGGACCGACATTGGGGGTCGGAATAGGGGGGCTCATCTTT
TRDD3 | TRDJ1 | TRDV1 | . | CALGEEAFLWGIRAGTDKLIF | TGTGCTCTTGGGGAAGAGGCCTTCCTTTGGGGGATAAGGGCCGGCACCGATAAACTCATCTTT
TRDD3 | TRDJ1 | TRDV1 | . | CALGEPRRSGGGSKLIF | TGTGCTCTTGGGGAACCAAGACGGTCTGGGGGCGGTTCTAAACTCATCTTT
. | TRDJ1 | TRDV1 | . | CALGDYYYDGNTLLTDKLIF | TGTGCTCTTGGGGATTATTACTACGACGGGAATACTCTTCTCACCGATAAACTCATCTTT
TRDD3 | TRDJ1 | TRDV1 | few | CALGEPTLDSYLGDGGPYTDKLIF | TGTGCTCTTGGGGAACCAACCCTAGATTCGTATCTGGGGGATGGGGGTCCTTACACCGATAAACTCATCTTT
TRDD3 | TRDJ2 | TRDV1 | few | CALGIGGYSTDLTAQLFF | TGTGCTCTTGGTATAGGGGGATACTCGACGGATTTGACAGCACAACTCTTCTTT
. | TRDJ2 | TRDV1 | few | CALGSHVVPLPGKLTAQLFF | TGTGCTCTTGGGAGTCACGTTGTCCCCCTCCCTGGGAAATTGACAGCACAACTCTTCTTT
. | TRDJ1 | TRDV1 | few | CALGELSAWGLGKLIF | TGTGCTCTTGGGGAACTGAGTGCTTGGGGATTAGGGAAACTCATCTTT
TRDD3 | TRDJ1 | TRDV2 | many | CACDTMCRLNWGSYTDKLIF | TGTGCCTGTGACACAATGTGCCGTTTGAACTGGGGGTCGTACACCGATAAACTCATCTTT